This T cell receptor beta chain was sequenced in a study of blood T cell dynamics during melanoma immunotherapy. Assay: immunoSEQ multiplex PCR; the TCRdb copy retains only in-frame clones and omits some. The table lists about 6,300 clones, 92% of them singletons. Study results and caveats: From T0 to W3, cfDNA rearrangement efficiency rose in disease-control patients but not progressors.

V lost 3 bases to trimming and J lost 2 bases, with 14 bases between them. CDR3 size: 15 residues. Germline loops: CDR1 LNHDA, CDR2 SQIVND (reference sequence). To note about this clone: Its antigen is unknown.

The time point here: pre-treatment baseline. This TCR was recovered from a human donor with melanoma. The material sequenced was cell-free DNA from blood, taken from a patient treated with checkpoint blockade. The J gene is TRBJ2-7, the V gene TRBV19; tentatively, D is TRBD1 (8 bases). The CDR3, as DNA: TGTGCCAGTAGTATTAACAGGGGGGGGGCCTACGAGCAGTACTTC. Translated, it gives CASSINRGGAYEQYF.